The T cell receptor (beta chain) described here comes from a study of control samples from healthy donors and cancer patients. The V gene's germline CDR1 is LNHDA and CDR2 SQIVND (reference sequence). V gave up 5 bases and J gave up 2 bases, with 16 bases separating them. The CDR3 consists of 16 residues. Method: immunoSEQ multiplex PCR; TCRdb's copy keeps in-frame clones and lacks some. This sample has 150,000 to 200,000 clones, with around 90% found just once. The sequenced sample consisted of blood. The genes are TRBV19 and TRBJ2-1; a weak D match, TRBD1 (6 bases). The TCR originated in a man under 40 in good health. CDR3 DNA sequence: TGTGCCAGTAGTTTACAGGGTGGTGGGCCCTACAATGAGCAGTTCTTC. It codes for CASSLQGGGPYNEQFF.